This TCR beta chain was identified during a study of T cells in Graves' hyperthyroidism and ophthalmopathy. The investigators amplified TCR beta CDR3 regions from RNA transcripts. An initial round of RT-PCR targeting the TCR CDR3 relied on the HTBI primer set. MiXCR was run by TCRdb on the multiplex PCR reads, yielding one entry per CDR3 protein. Altogether roughly 400,000 distinct CDR3 sequences are present, approximately 14% being singletons, with the ten largest covering roughly 25%. The sample of blood was obtained at first hyperthyroidism diagnosis (before any ophthalmopathy symptoms). This clonotype was counted many times. The germline V and J ends were trimmed by 5 bases and 6 bases, with 13 bases remaining between them. The CDR3 runs to 13 residues. The germline CDR1 and CDR2 sequences are MNHEY and SMNVEV (reference sequence).

V and J are TRBV27 and TRBJ2-5; D is perhaps TRBD1 (5 bases). Sequenced: blood. The source of this sequence is a young woman with Graves' hyperthyroidism that later progressed to Graves' ophthalmopathy. The CDR3 DNA sequence: TGTGCCAGCAGTACTCCAGGGATTAAGACCCAGTACTTC. It yields the protein CASSTPGIKTQYF.